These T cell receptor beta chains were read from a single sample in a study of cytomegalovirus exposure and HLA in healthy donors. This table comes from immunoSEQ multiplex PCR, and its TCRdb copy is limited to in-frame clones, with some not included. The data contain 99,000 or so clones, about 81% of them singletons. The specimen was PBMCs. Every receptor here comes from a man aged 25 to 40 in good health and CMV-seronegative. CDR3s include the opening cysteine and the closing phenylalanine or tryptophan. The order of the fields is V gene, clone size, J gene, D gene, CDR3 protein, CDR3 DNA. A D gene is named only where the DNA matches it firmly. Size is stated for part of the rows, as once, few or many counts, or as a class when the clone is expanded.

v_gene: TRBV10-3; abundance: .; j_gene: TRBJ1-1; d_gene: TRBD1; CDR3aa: CAIKGETGHRSPLNTEAFF; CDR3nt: TGTGCCATCAAGGGAGAGACAGGGCATAGATCTCCCTTGAACACTGAAGCTTTCTTT
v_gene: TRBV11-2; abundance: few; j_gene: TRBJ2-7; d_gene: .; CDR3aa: CASSEEGGSSYEQYF; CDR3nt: TGTGCCAGCAGCGAGGAAGGTGGCAGCTCCTACGAGCAGTACTTC
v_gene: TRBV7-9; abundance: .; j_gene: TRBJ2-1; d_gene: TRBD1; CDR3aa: CASSPGTGARYNEQFF; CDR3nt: TGTGCCAGCAGCCCTGGGACAGGGGCGAGGTACAATGAGCAGTTCTTC
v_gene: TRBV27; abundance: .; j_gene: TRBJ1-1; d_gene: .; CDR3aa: CASSLYGSVETEAFF; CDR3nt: TGTGCCAGCAGTTTATATGGGAGTGTTGAGACTGAAGCTTTCTTT
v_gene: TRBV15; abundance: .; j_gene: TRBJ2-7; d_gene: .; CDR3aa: CATSRDRGDEQYF; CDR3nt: TGTGCCACCAGCAGAGACAGGGGAGACGAGCAGTACTTC
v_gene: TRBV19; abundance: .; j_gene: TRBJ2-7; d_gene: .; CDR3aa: CASSIAARYSYEQYF; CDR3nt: TGTGCCAGTAGTATAGCTGCGCGGTACTCCTACGAGCAGTACTTC
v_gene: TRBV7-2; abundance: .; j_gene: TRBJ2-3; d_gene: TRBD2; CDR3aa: CASSLGTSGGGFGDTQYF; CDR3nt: TGTGCCAGCAGCTTAGGGACTAGCGGGGGAGGTTTTGGAGATACGCAGTATTTT
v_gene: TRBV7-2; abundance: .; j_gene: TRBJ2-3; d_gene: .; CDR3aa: CASSLGLAWDTQYF; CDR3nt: TGTGCCAGCAGCTTAGGTTTAGCCTGGGATACGCAGTATTTT
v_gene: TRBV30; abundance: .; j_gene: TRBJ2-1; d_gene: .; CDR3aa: CAWSSESYNEQFF; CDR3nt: TGTGCCTGGAGTTCGGAGTCCTACAATGAGCAGTTCTTC
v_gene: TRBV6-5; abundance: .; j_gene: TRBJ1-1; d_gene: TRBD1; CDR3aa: CASSTGQGRDTEAFF; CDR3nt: TGTGCCAGCAGTACTGGACAGGGAAGGGACACTGAAGCTTTCTTT
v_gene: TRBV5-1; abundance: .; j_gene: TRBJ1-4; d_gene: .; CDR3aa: CASSLALSSDEKLFF; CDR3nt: TGCGCCAGCAGCTTGGCGCTCAGTAGCGATGAAAAACTGTTTTTT
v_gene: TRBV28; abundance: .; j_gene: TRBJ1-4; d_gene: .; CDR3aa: CASSPSWTAINEKLFF; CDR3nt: TGTGCCAGCAGTCCATCCTGGACTGCGATTAATGAAAAACTGTTTTTT
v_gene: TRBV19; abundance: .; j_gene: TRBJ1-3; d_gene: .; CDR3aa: CASEDDRLAGNTIYF; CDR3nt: TGTGCCAGCGAAGACGACAGGTTGGCTGGAAACACCATATATTTT
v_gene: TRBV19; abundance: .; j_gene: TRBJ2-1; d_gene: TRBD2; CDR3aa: CASSKGDGLAGVGEQFF; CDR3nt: TGTGCCAGTAGTAAGGGCGATGGACTAGCGGGAGTGGGTGAGCAGTTCTTC
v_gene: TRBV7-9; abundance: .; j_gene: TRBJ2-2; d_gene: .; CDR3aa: CASKALAPNTGELFF; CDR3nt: TGTGCCAGCAAGGCTTTAGCGCCGAACACCGGGGAGCTGTTTTTT
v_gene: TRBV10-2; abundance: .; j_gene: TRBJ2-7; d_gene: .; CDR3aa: CASSESASPAYEQYF; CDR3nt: TGCGCCAGCAGTGAGTCGGCTAGCCCAGCCTACGAGCAGTACTTC
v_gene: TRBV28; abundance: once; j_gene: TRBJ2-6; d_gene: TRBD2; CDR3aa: CASSSGLAGGPGANVLTF; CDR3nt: TGTGCCAGCAGTTCCGGACTAGCGGGAGGGCCAGGGGCCAACGTCCTGACTTTC
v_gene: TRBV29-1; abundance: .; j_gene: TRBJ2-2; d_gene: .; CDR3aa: CSRKGGSGELFF; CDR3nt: TGCAGCAGGAAGGGGGGGTCCGGGGAGCTGTTTTTT
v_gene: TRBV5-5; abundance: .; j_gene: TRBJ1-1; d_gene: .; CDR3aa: CASSPPLRGGTEAFF; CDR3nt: TGTGCCAGCAGCCCCCCTCTGCGGGGTGGCACTGAAGCTTTCTTT
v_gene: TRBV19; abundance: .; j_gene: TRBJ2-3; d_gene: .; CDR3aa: CASSTADTQYF; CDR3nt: TGTGCCAGTAGTACCGCAGATACGCAGTATTTT
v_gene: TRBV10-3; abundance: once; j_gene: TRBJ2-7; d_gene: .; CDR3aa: CAISESTYEQYF; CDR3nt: TGTGCCATCAGTGAGTCTACCTACGAGCAGTACTTC
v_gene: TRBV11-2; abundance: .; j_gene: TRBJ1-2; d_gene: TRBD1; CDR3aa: CASSLLQGGDYGYTF; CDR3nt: TGTGCCAGCAGCTTACTCCAGGGGGGCGACTATGGCTACACCTTC
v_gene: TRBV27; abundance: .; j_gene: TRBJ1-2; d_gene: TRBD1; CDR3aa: CASSFNRGMGYGYTF; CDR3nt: TGTGCCAGCAGTTTCAACAGGGGAATGGGCTATGGCTACACCTTC
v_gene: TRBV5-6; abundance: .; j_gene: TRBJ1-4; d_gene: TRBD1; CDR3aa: CASSLGQGATELFF; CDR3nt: TGTGCCAGCAGCCTTGGACAGGGGGCGACGGAACTGTTTTTT
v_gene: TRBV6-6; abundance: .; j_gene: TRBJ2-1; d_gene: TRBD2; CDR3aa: CASRSAGTSEEQFF; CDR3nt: TGTGCCAGCAGGTCCGCCGGGACTAGCGAGGAGCAGTTCTTC
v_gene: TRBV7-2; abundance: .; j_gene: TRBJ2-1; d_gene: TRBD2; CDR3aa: CASSLVASGQIEQFF; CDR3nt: TGTGCCAGCAGCTTAGTAGCTAGCGGTCAGATAGAGCAGTTCTTC
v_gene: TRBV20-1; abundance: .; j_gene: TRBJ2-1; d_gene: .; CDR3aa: CSAPHSGQFF; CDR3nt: TGCAGTGCCCCCCACTCGGGGCAGTTCTTC
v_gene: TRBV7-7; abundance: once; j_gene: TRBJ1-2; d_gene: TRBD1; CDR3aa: CASSFRGTGPFYGYTF; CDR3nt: TGTGCTAGCAGCTTCCGCGGGACAGGGCCCTTCTATGGCTACACCTTC
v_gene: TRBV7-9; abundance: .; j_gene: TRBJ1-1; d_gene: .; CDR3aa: CASSLVTENTEAFF; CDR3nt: TGTGCCAGCAGCTTAGTGACAGAGAACACTGAAGCTTTCTTT
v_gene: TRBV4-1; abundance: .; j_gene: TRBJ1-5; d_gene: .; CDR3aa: CASSQVVGSQPQHF; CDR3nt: TGCGCCAGCAGCCAAGTTGTGGGTAGCCAGCCCCAGCATTTT
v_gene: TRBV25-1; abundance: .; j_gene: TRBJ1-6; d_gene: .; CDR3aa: CASTPGAYNSPLHF; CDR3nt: TGTGCCAGCACCCCGGGAGCCTATAATTCACCCCTCCACTTT
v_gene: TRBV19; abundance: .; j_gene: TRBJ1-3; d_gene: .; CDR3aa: CASSRAQSSGNTIYF; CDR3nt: TGTGCCAGTTCGAGGGCCCAGAGCTCTGGAAACACCATATATTTT
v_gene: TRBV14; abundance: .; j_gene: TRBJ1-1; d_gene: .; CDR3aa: CASSQDQGLRRRGVF; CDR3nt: TGTGCCAGCAGCCAAGATCAGGGACTCCGCCGGCGGGGGGTCTTT
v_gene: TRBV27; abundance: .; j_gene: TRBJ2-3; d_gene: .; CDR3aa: CASSSGTDTQYF; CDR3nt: TGTGCCAGCAGTTCAGGCACAGATACGCAGTATTTT
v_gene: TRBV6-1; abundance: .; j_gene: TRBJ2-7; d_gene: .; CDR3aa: CASSLKGSYEQYF; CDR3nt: TGTGCCAGCAGTCTGAAGGGGTCCTACGAGCAGTACTTC
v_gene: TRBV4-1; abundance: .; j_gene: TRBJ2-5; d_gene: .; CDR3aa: CASSQFVAGLGETQYF; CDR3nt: TGCGCCAGCAGCCAATTTGTCGCAGGGTTGGGGGAGACCCAGTACTTC
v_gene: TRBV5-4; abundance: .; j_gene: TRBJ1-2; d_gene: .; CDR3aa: CASSGGQLYYGYTF; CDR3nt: TGTGCCAGCAGCGGCGGACAGTTATACTATGGCTACACCTTC
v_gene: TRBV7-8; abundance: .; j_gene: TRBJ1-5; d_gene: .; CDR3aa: CASSVTTSQPQHF; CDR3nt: TGTGCCAGCAGCGTAACGACAAGTCAGCCCCAGCATTTT
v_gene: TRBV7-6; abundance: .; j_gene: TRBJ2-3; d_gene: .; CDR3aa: CASSLASVPDTQYF; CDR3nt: TGTGCCAGCAGCTTAGCGTCTGTTCCAGATACGCAGTATTTT